This TCR beta chain was captured by sequencing in a study of blood T cell repertoires in COVID-19. On the study more broadly: Nucleic acid was either cDNA or gDNA, and it came from T cells, B-cell-depleted T cells, or PBMCs.

Assay used: immunoSEQ multiplex PCR; TCRdb lists only in-frame clones, some missing. The sample contains some 240,000 clones, approximately 80% of which appear only once. Between the trimmed V and J ends, which lost 5 bases and 2 bases, there was a span of 15 bases. Per germline, CDR1 SGHTA and CDR2 FQGNSA. The CDR3 sequence is 15 residues long. This TCR came from a woman aged 40 to 55 who had recovered from COVID-19. J is TRBJ2-5 and V is TRBV7-2; possibly TRBD1 for D (6 bases). What was sequenced was peripheral blood. The CDR3 bases are TGTGCCAGCAGCCAAGAGACAGGACAACAAGAGACCCAGTACTTC. It translates to CASSQETGQQETQYF.